This T cell receptor beta chain was sequenced in a study of shared clonotypes between healthy human individuals. Study results and limitations: Several donors showed sharing of about 4.6% of naive CD4 clonotypes. The four-donor shared clonotypes exceeded non-shared clonotypes in generation probability, with non-shared ones scoring lower. Naive subsets, compared against memory subsets, generally had larger estimated richness values.

A word on this clone: The antigen is unknown.

The table came from immunoSEQ multiplex PCR; TCRdb's copy has only in-frame clones and leaves some out. The sample yields roughly 2,000,000 clones, roughly 95% seen once. Naive CD8 populations comprised CD45RO-negative cells positively selected for CCR7, excluding terminally differentiated effector memory CD45RA+ cells. Germline V gene data show CDR1 as MNHEY and CDR2 as SVGAGI. The CDR3 is 12 amino acids. The ends were cut back, 2 bases at V and 3 bases at J, with 5 bases in the middle. This sequence was found in a young man in good health. Some clones in this sample may be carry-over from other donors' samples. The sample consisted of naive CD8+ T cells from PBMCs. The chain is built from TRBV6-5 and TRBJ2-7; D ambiguous. CDR3 DNA: TGTGCCAGCAGTTACACGGGCTACGAGCAGTACTTC. Protein sequence: CASSYTGYEQYF.